This T cell receptor beta chain appears in the sequencing data of a study of blood T cell repertoires in COVID-19. As for the study in general: Samples taken during acute and convalescent COVID-19 were collected in the United States, Italy and Spain. Sample material is recorded as cDNA or gDNA derived from T cells, B-cell-depleted T cells, or PBMCs.

The authors' processing: Estimates of nucleated cell counts were drawn from the amplification of reference gene primers. Clones were read by immunoSEQ multiplex PCR, and TCRdb kept only the in-frame ones, dropping some. V and J calls and clone size come straight from that table; D and trimming were deduced from the DNA. The table lists 250,000 to 300,000 clones, about 88% of them singletons. The CDR3 is 15 residues long. Germline CDR1 and CDR2: KGHSH and LQKENI. V dropped 2 bases and J dropped 6; count of bases not matched to a gene: 2. The rearrangement links TRBV18 to TRBJ1-6, with 9 bases identical to TRBD1. The specimen was peripheral blood. This receptor was identified in a woman between 35 and 50 years old who had recovered from COVID-19. The DNA of the CDR3 is TGTGCCAGCTCACCAGGACAGGGGATTAATTCACCCCTCCACTTT. Protein: CASSPGQGINSPLHF.